This T cell receptor (beta chain) emerged from a study of metastatic and nonmetastatic thyroid tumors (dated by TCRdb to 2018 to 2020). As for the study more broadly: Repertoires from peripheral blood and from tumor or nodule tissue samples of malignant and benign thyroid patients were compared.

Via the germline V gene (reference sequence), CDR1 is LGHDT and CDR2 YNNKEL. V and J lose 4 bases and 6 bases, and a span of 16 bases separates them. Spanning cysteine to phenylalanine, the CDR3 consists of 14 amino acids. The CDR3 DNA has 42 bases and is translated from base 1. This clone was seen repeatedly, ten times or more. The antigen it binds to is not known. No clone much larger than this one lies a single base away; base qualities are absent. Summary of the overall study and its limitations: In both blood and tumor samples, TCR beta diversity was reported to be significantly higher in malignant tumors than in benign nodules.

Receptor libraries were prepared by PCR. The instrument was an Illumina HiSeq 4000. High-throughput sequencing was used to profile the TCR beta-chain CDR3 region of every patient. The authors' analysis ran thus. Drawing on CDR3 differences between clinicopathological groups, the researchers built a classifier meant to tell apart patients with distant-metastatic papillary thyroid cancer. The Shannon index was used to measure repertoire diversity, and the Morisita-Horn index was used to measure how similar tumor and blood repertoires were. Clones were called with MiXCR by TCRdb after fastp trimmed the public reads at Q25, and only in-frame beta chains were retained. These V and J calls rely on TCRdb rather than the paper's analysis. The sample yields around 37,000 clones; about 25% were counted once. In total, the top ten clones hold 8% to 10% of the sample. Before undergoing thyroid surgery, none of the patients had been given any kind of treatment. Patient clinical samples collected from the early 2010s to the late 2010s were retrospectively analysed using T-cell receptor beta sequencing.

This TCR derives from a female donor with papillary thyroid cancer or a benign thyroid nodule (not recorded which). Some clones in this sample may be carry-over from other donors' samples. Sample: blood. The V and J genes are TRBV3-1 and TRBJ2-7; possibly the D gene is TRBD1, per 7 matching bases. The CDR3 reads CASSPPRGDSEQYF. The nucleotide sequence is given as TGTGCCAGCAGCCCCCCCAGGGGGGACAGCGAGCAGTACTTC.